Listed below are T cell receptor beta chains from one sample, sequenced in a study of shared clonotypes between healthy human individuals. The protocol was immunoSEQ multiplex PCR, while the TCRdb copy is restricted to in-frame clones and leaves out a portion. Of some 630,000 clones detected, about two thirds appear once; the ten largest clones hold 1.8%. What was sequenced was memory CD4+ T cells sorted from blood. The receptor set was obtained from a woman in her 30s in good health. Both conserved end residues are part of each CDR3. A D gene is named only where the DNA matches it firmly. Expanded clones are given a class, and other clones once, few, many or no size at all.

17	TRBV5-1	-	TRBD1	TRBJ2-1	CASSLAARTGGRYEQFF	TGCGCCAGCAGCTTGGCCGCTCGGACAGGGGGCAGGTATGAGCAGTTCTTC
23	TRBV28	-	TRBD1	TRBJ1-5	CASSFNSWLTGTGANRGNQPQHF	TGTGCCAGCAGTTTTAATTCCTGGTTAACCGGGACAGGGGCTAATCGGGGCAATCAGCCCCAGCATTTT
15	TRBV25-1	-	-	TRBJ1-5	CASSEYEGSNQPQHF	TGTGCCAGCAGTGAATATGAGGGAAGCAATCAGCCCCAGCATTTT
14	TRBV5-8	once	-	TRBJ2-7	CASSSWTGSGEQYF	TGTGCCAGCAGCTCGTGGACGGGCTCCGGCGAGCAGTACTTC
14	TRBV6-6	-	-	TRBJ1-4	CASSYSRANEKLFF	TGTGCCAGCAGTTACTCCCGGGCTAATGAAAAACTGTTTTTT
14	TRBV7-9	once	-	TRBJ2-7	CASSLVQVNYEQYF	TGTGCCAGCAGCTTAGTGCAGGTTAACTACGAGCAGTACTTC
15	TRBV6-5	-	TRBD1	TRBJ1-1	CASSSRRTGTIEAFF	TGTGCCAGCAGTTCGCGCCGGACAGGGACCATAGAAGCTTTCTTT
14	TRBV19	-	-	TRBJ2-4	CANQEGQMGDIQYF	TGTGCCAACCAAGAGGGTCAAATGGGGGACATTCAGTACTTC
14	TRBV29-1	-	-	TRBJ2-2	CSVGWQGGTGELFF	TGCAGCGTTGGGTGGCAGGGTGGAACCGGGGAGCTGTTTTTT
17	TRBV9	-	TRBD2	TRBJ2-1	CASSVEGLAGNYNEQFF	TGTGCCAGCAGCGTAGAGGGACTAGCGGGAAACTACAATGAGCAGTTCTTC
15	TRBV27	-	TRBD2	TRBJ2-7	CASSPIAGLAYEQYF	TGTGCCAGCAGTCCTATAGCGGGATTGGCCTACGAGCAGTACTTC
15	TRBV5-8	-	-	TRBJ2-7	CASSLGIAESYEQYF	TGTGCCAGCAGCTTGGGTATAGCGGAATCCTACGAGCAGTACTTC
17	TRBV5-1	-	TRBD2	TRBJ2-2	CASSLGLAGGRTGELFF	TGCGCCAGCAGCTTGGGACTAGCGGGAGGAAGGACCGGGGAGCTGTTTTTT
15	TRBV6-5	many	TRBD1	TRBJ1-5	CASSPQGGGNQPQHF	TGTGCCAGCAGTCCCCAGGGGGGGGGCAATCAGCCCCAGCATTTT
13	TRBV5-1	-	-	TRBJ2-7	CASSRDGPYEQYF	TGCGCCAGCAGCCGAGACGGTCCCTACGAGCAGTACTTC
14	TRBV9	-	-	TRBJ2-7	CASSVGAGPYEQYF	TGTGCCAGCAGCGTAGGTGCAGGGCCCTACGAGCAGTACTTC